Below, 3 T cell receptor beta chains from the same sample are listed, as sequenced in a study of blood T cell repertoires in COVID-19. The table came from immunoSEQ multiplex PCR; TCRdb's copy has only in-frame clones and leaves some out. The sample carries approximately 120,000 clones, around 86% recorded once. Sample: peripheral blood. The receptor set was obtained from a man between 60 and 75 years old with acute or convalescent COVID-19.

The chain carries TRBV6-1 and TRBJ1-1, with D perhaps TRBD1 (6 bases). CDR1 MNHNS and CDR2 SASEGT come from the germline V gene. With 3 bases removed from V and 2 bases from J, the gap between germline ends came to 13 bases. The CDR3 totals 15 residues. The CDR3 bases are TGTGCCAGCAGTGAGCCGGGACAAAAAAACACTGAAGCTTTCTTT. Its translation is CASSEPGQKNTEAFF.

The rearrangement joins TRBV28 to TRBJ1-5; 11 bases fit TRBD1. The germline gives CDR1 MDHEN, CDR2 SYDVKM. V trimming: 3 bases; J trimming: 5 bases; junction bases outside the gene matches: 0. There are 14 residues in the CDR3. CDR3 nucleotide sequence: TGTGCCAGCAGTTTGGGACAGGGGGATCAGCCCCAGCATTTT. Translating gives CASSLGQGDQPQHF.

The genes are TRBV2 and TRBJ2-2; TRBD2 matches at 9 bases. Germline-derived CDR1 and CDR2 are SNHLY and FYNNEI. The CDR3 is made up of 15 amino acids. V lost 3 bases and J lost 5; bases outside the gene matches: 4. The CDR3 region is CASSDVAGDTGELFF. DNA for the CDR3: TGTGCCAGCAGTGATGTAGCGGGAGATACCGGGGAGCTGTTTTTT.